Below, 28 T cell receptor beta chains from the same sample are listed, as sequenced in a study of CD8 T cells in ankylosing spondylitis. TCRdb processed the 5' RACE reads anew with MiXCR; each CDR3 protein has one entry. The table has about 130,000 distinct CDR3 sequences, roughly 13% seen once. Sequenced input: blood, either unsorted or a sorted T cell fraction (not recorded which). These receptors were obtained from a female donor with ankylosing spondylitis or in good health (not recorded which).

About this clonotype itself: The CDR3 end shows no conserved phenylalanine or tryptophan, and so a read error is likely. CDR3: CASSWTSGPYEQYL. CDR3 DNA sequence: TGTGCCAGCAGTTGGACTAGCGGACCCTACGAGCAGTACCTC. The chain has TRBV2 and TRBJ2-7, with 10 positions matching TRBD2. Germline trimming cut 5 bases from V and 2 bases from J; bases unmatched to any gene: 3. The CDR3 sequence is 14 residues long. The germline gives CDR1 SNHLY, CDR2 FYNNEI.

The V and J genes are TRBV2 and TRBJ1-4, with TRBD1 matching 8 bases. The germline CDR1 and CDR2 sequences are SNHLY and FYNNEI. This CDR3 contains 13 residues. Trimming removed 6 bases from V and 7 bases from J; junction bases left unmatched: 4. CDR3 protein: CASRGTGFEKLFF. In DNA, the CDR3 is TGTGCCAGCAGGGGGACAGGATTTGAAAAACTGTTTTTT.

This sequence joins TRBV7-9 and TRBJ2-5; perhaps TRBD2 as D (5 bases). The ends were cut back, 4 bases at V and 5 bases at J, with 17 bases in the middle. The CDR3 totals 15 residues. Germline CDR1 reads SEHNR; CDR2 reads FQNEAQ (reference sequence). This chain's CDR3 is CASSSRLDLGETQYF. The CDR3 DNA reads TGTGCCAGCAGCTCTCGCCTGGACTTAGGGGAGACCCAGTACTTC.

The CDR3 sequence is CASSLEMVDTQYF. In DNA form, the CDR3 reads TGCGCCAGCAGCTTGGAAATGGTAGATACGCAGTATTTT. The chain carries TRBV5-1 and TRBJ2-3; D remains unclear. This CDR3 spans 13 amino acids. V was cut by 0 bases and J by 5 bases, with 7 bases left in between. The germline gives CDR1 SGHRS, CDR2 YFSETQ.

This clonotype was seen many times. The V call is TRBV24-1, the J call TRBJ2-3; the D is unclear. CDR3 size: 12 residues. The germline V and J ends were trimmed by 7 bases and 6 bases, with 10 bases remaining between them. Germline V CDR1 and CDR2: KGHDR, SFDVKD. The CDR3 nucleotides are TGTGCCACCAGGGGTAACAGTGATACGCAGTATTTT. Encoded protein: CATRGNSDTQYF.

This clonotype was observed a handful of times. V gene TRBV7-9 combines with J gene TRBJ1-2; no definite D call. Germline assignment: CDR1 SEHNR and CDR2 FQNEAQ (reference sequence). Trimming removed 5 bases at V and 7 bases at J, with 14 bases between. The CDR3 runs 13 residues. CDR3 sequence reads: CASSPPPGFGYTF. The CDR3, as DNA: TGTGCCAGCAGCCCGCCCCCTGGGTTTGGCTACACCTTC.

At least ten counts were recorded for this clonotype. The chain joins TRBV5-6 to TRBJ2-3, with D tentatively TRBD1 (5 bases). Germline CDR1 reads SGHDT; CDR2 reads YYEEEE. This CDR3 spans 15 amino acids. V lost 4 bases and J 1 base, leaving 13 bases between the germline ends. CDR3 in DNA: TGTGCCAGCAGCGCGGACACCACGGGCACAGATACGCAGTATTTT. Translated: CASSADTTGTDTQYF.

This clonotype was seen more than once but under ten times. The chain carries TRBV29-1 and TRBJ2-2; tentatively, D is TRBD1 (6 bases). Trimming stripped 7 bases from V and 0 bases from J, with 6 bases between. CDR1 and CDR2 (germline): SQVTM, ANQGSEA. The length of the CDR3 is 12 residues. This chain's CDR3 is CSGGPNTGELFF. CDR3 nucleotide sequence: TGCAGCGGGGGGCCGAACACCGGGGAGCTGTTTTTT.

The chain is built from TRBV19 and TRBJ1-1; D perhaps matches TRBD1 (5 bases). Germline values: CDR1 LNHDA, CDR2 SQIVND (reference sequence). This CDR3 is 14 amino acids long. Deletions cut 1 base from V and 4 bases from J, with 10 bases between. The CDR3, as DNA: TGTGCCAGTAGTATAGGGGAGGGGAGCACTGAAGCTTTCTTT. Residues: CASSIGEGSTEAFF.

Ten or more counts support this clonotype. This rearrangement joins TRBV5-1 to TRBJ2-2; D tentatively fits TRBD1 or TRBD2 (6 bases each). Germline lookup yields CDR1 SGHRS and CDR2 YFSETQ. This CDR3 has 15 amino acids. V was trimmed by 7 bases and J by 4 bases, leaving 17 bases between them. The CDR3 bases are TGCGCCAGCGTCCCAGGGGTCGGGGGCACCGGGGAGCTGTTTTTT. Its translation: CASVPGVGGTGELFF.

About this clonotype: The junction departs from germline at one end; a sequencing error may be responsible. The J gene is TRBJ2-1, the V gene TRBV20-1; 9 nucleotides align to TRBD2. CDR3 length: 17 amino acids. Germline assignment: CDR1 DFQATT and CDR2 SNEGSKA (reference sequence). CDR3 residues: CCARGGGADTSYNEQFF. The DNA for the CDR3 is TGCTGTGCTAGAGGCGGGGGGGCGGACACCTCCTACAATGAGCAGTTCTTC.

This clonotype was observed a handful of times. The V gene is TRBV5-4, the J gene TRBJ2-2, with D perhaps TRBD2 (5 bases). The V end was cut by 4 bases, the J end by 3 bases, with 7 bases between. In germline, CDR1 is SGHNT, CDR2 YYREEE (reference sequence). This CDR3 is built from 13 residues. This CDR3 is CASSRGYTGELFF. The CDR3 region has the DNA TGTGCCAGCAGCCGCGGGTACACCGGGGAGCTGTTTTTT.

The chain carries TRBV20-1 and TRBJ2-1, with 9 bases fitting TRBD2. Losses at the gene ends were 6 bases for V and 6 bases for J; bases not matched to a gene: 9. Germline V gives CDR1 DFQATT, CDR2 SNEGSKA (reference sequence). CDR3 length: 14 residues. CDR3 in amino acids: CSAVELAGTNEQFF. CDR3 in DNA: TGCAGTGCCGTAGAGCTAGCGGGAACCAATGAGCAGTTCTTC.

The chain has TRBV20-1 and TRBJ2-7; no clear D. The CDR3 covers 12 residues. Trimming removed 3 bases from V and 2 bases from J, with 8 bases in between. Germline V CDR1 and CDR2: DFQATT, SNEGSKA (reference sequence). The CDR3 DNA follows: TGCAGTGCTAGCTCGAGGACCTACGAGCAGTACTTC. It yields the protein CSASSRTYEQYF.

The V and J genes are TRBV15 and TRBJ2-3, with 9 positions matching TRBD2. The V segment lost 8 bases and the J segment 0 bases; nucleotides outside the gene matches: 6. The germline V gene encodes CDR1 LNHNV and CDR2 YYDKDF (reference sequence). CDR3 length: 15 amino acids. The CDR3 DNA is TGTGCCACCGGGGCGGGGGGGCCTAGCACAGATACGCAGTATTTT. Residues: CATGAGGPSTDTQYF.

The chain carries TRBV7-2 and TRBJ1-2; D is unresolved. Germline CDR1 and CDR2: SGHTA and FQGNSA. The CDR3 covers 12 residues. V lost 4 bases and J lost 5, with 8 bases in between. Here the CDR3 DNA reads TGTGCCAGCAGCTCAGCACAGTATGGCTACACCTTC. This codes for CASSSAQYGYTF. The full variable domain, its missing parts supplied by reference TRBV7-2 and TRBJ1-2, is GAGVSQSPSNKVTEKGKDVELRCDPISGHTALYWYRQSLGQGLEFLIYFQGNSAPDKSGLPSDRFSAERTGGSVSTLTIQRTQQEDSAVYLCASSSAQYGYTFGSGTRLTVV.

This clonotype was seen repeatedly, ten times or more. CDR3 sequence (DNA): TGTGCCAGCAGTTTCTATTGGGGGGGTTCGAACACTGAAGCTTTCTTT. This gives the protein CASSFYWGGSNTEAFF. The J gene is TRBJ1-1, the V gene TRBV12-3 or TRBV12-4; TRBD1 is a possible D gene (5 bases). Trimming stripped 3 bases from V and 1 base from J, with 15 bases between. This CDR3 region has 16 residues.

This clonotype has a handful of counts. The CDR3 DNA sequence: TGCCTCGGGACTAGCGGGGGGGTTATCCCATACAATGAGCAGTTCTTC. Protein: CLGTSGGVIPYNEQFF. The V gene is TRBV20-1, the J gene TRBJ2-1; 16 positions agree with TRBD2. The germline V gene has CDR1 DFQATT and CDR2 SNEGSKA (reference sequence). The CDR3 has 16 residues.

The V gene is TRBV12-3 or TRBV12-4, the J gene TRBJ2-3, with 7 nucleotides matching TRBD2. V lost 3 bases and J lost 2; bases outside the gene matches: 5. The CDR3 runs to 15 residues. In nucleotides, the CDR3 is TGTGCCAGCAGTTTCGGCGGGGGAAACACAGATACGCAGTATTTT. It specifies CASSFGGGNTDTQYF.

The chain joins TRBV12-3 or TRBV12-4 to TRBJ2-1; TRBD2 matches at 7 bases. V lost 6 bases, J lost 3 bases, and 5 bases stayed unmatched. There are 14 residues in the CDR3. The CDR3 here is CASRREAGYNEQFF. The CDR3 DNA reads TGTGCCAGCAGACGGGAGGCGGGCTACAATGAGCAGTTCTTC.

CDR3 residues: CASSIEGRLNTEAFF. DNA for the CDR3: TGTGCCAGTAGTATCGAAGGCAGGTTGAACACTGAAGCTTTCTTT. The rearrangement uses TRBV19 and TRBJ1-1; no firm D call. V dropped 3 bases and J dropped 0 bases, with 11 bases sitting between them. Germline lookup yields CDR1 LNHDA and CDR2 SQIVND (reference sequence). The CDR3 length is 15 residues. Together with reference TRBV19 and TRBJ1-1, the CDR3 gives the full variable domain: DGGITQSPKYLFRKEGQNVTLSCEQNLNHDAMYWYRQDPGQGLRLIYYSQIVNDFQKGDIAEGYSVSREKKESFPLTVTSAQKNPTAFYLCASSIEGRLNTEAFFGQGTRLTVV.

The chain employs TRBV12-3 or TRBV12-4 and TRBJ1-1; D is undetermined. The CDR3 spans 13 residues. V was trimmed by 3 bases and J by 8 bases, leaving 13 bases between them. The CDR3: CASSFNPDLEAFF. DNA of the CDR3: TGTGCCAGCAGTTTTAATCCAGACCTCGAAGCTTTCTTT.

This clonotype showed up many times. V is TRBV6-5 and J is TRBJ2-7; TRBD2 matches at 7 bases. This CDR3 region has 15 residues. Trimming removed 4 bases from V and 5 bases from J; junction bases left unmatched: 11. Germline CDR1 reads MNHEY; CDR2 reads SVGAGI. The DNA of the CDR3 is TGTGCCAGCAGTTCGGCCCAACTAGCGTTCCACGAGCAGTACTTC. Translated, it gives CASSSAQLAFHEQYF.

The chain joins TRBV20-1 to TRBJ1-2, with a weak D call TRBD1 (6 bases). Germline CDR1 reads DFQATT; CDR2 reads SNEGSKA (reference sequence). The CDR3 has 13 amino acids. Trimming left V 4 bases short and J 7 bases short, with 16 bases between. In DNA form, the CDR3 reads TGCAGTGCTAAAACGGGGGGCTGGGCTGGCTACACCTTC. As protein: CSAKTGGWAGYTF.

This clonotype was seen a few times. The V call is TRBV20-1, the J call TRBJ1-1; tentatively, D is TRBD1 (6 bases). Per the germline V gene, CDR1 is DFQATT and CDR2 is SNEGSKA (reference sequence). Trimming cost V 6 bases and J 4 bases, with 12 bases left between them. This CDR3 contains 12 residues. The DNA for the CDR3 is TGCAGTGCGTTGCGGGGGCTCACTGAAGCTTTCTTT. Encoded protein: CSALRGLTEAFF.

In this sample, this clonotype turned up a few times. The chain recombines TRBV3-1 with TRBJ2-5, with 9 bases fitting TRBD1. The CDR3 has 13 residues. The J segment lost 4 bases and the V segment lost 4 bases, leaving 1 base of the junction unmatched. The germline V gene has CDR1 LGHDT and CDR2 YNNKEL (reference sequence). CDR3 sequence reads: CASSLQGAETQYF. The CDR3 nucleotides are TGTGCCAGCAGCCTACAGGGGGCAGAGACCCAGTACTTC.

The chain couples TRBV14 to TRBJ1-1, with D possibly TRBD1 on 5 matching bases. There are 16 residues in the CDR3. The ends were cut back, 2 bases at V and 1 base at J, with 14 bases in the middle. Germline V CDR1 and CDR2: SGHDN, FVKESK. DNA for the CDR3: TGTGCCAGCAGCCAATTGGGGGACCTACGGAACACTGAAGCTTTCTTT. It translates to CASSQLGDLRNTEAFF.

The rearrangement joins TRBV5-1 to TRBJ2-1, with D tentatively TRBD1 or TRBD2 (5 bases each). The CDR3 totals 16 residues. Trimming cost V 2 bases and J 7 bases, with 19 bases left between them. Germline CDR1 is SGHRS and CDR2 is YFSETQ. CDR3 coding DNA: TGCGCCAGCAGCTTCCCACGAGGGGCGCAGGGAAATGAGCAGTTCTTC. It yields the protein CASSFPRGAQGNEQFF. Complete variable domain (other parts from reference TRBV5-1 and TRBJ2-1): KAGVTQTPRYLIKTRGQQVTLSCSPISGHRSVSWYQQTPGQGLQFLFEYFSETQRNKGNFPGRFSGRQFSNSRSEMNVSTLELGDSALYLCASSFPRGAQGNEQFFGPGTRLTVL.